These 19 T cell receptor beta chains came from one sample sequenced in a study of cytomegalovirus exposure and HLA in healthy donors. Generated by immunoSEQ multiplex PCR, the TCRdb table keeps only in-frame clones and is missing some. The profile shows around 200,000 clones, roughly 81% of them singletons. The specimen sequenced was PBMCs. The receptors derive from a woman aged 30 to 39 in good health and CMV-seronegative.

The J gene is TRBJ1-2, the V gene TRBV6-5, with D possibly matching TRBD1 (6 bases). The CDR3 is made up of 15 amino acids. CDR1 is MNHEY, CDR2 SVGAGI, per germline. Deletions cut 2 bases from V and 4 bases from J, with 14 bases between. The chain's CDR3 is CASSYLTGPSYGYTF. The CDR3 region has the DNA TGTGCCAGCAGTTACCTCACAGGGCCAAGCTATGGCTACACCTTC.

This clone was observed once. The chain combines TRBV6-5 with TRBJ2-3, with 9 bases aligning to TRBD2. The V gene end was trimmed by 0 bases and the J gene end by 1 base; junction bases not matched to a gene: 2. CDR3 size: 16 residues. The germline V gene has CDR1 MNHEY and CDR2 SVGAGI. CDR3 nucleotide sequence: TGTGCCAGCAGTTACTCCAGACTAGCGGGCACAGATACGCAGTATTTT. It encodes CASSYSRLAGTDTQYF.

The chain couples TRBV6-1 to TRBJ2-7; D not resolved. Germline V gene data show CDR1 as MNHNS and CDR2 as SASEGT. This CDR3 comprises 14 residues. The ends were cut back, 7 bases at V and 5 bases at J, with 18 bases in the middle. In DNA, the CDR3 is TGTGCCAGCAACCAGGTGGGCGTTGCGAACGAGCAGTACTTC. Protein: CASNQVGVANEQYF.

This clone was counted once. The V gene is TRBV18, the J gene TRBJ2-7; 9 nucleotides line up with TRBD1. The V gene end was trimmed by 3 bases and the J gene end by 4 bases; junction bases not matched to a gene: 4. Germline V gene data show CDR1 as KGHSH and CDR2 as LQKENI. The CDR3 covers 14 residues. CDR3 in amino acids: CASSPRTGEYEQYF. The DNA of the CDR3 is TGTGCCAGCTCACCGAGGACAGGGGAATACGAGCAGTACTTC.

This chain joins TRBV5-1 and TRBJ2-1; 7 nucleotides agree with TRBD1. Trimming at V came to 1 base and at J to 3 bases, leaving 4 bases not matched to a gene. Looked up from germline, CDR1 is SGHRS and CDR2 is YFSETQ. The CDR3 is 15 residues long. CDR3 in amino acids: CASSLKGADYNEQFF. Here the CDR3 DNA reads TGCGCCAGCAGCTTGAAGGGGGCAGACTACAATGAGCAGTTCTTC. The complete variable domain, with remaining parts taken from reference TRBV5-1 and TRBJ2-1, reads KAGVTQTPRYLIKTRGQQVTLSCSPISGHRSVSWYQQTPGQGLQFLFEYFSETQRNKGNFPGRFSGRQFSNSRSEMNVSTLELGDSALYLCASSLKGADYNEQFFGPGTRLTVL.

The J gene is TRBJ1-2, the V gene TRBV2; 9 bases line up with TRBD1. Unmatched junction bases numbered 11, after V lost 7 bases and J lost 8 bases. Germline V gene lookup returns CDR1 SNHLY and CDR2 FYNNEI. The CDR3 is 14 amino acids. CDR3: CASTSDRGVGGYTF. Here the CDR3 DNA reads TGTGCCAGCACCTCGGACAGGGGAGTGGGGGGCTACACCTTC.

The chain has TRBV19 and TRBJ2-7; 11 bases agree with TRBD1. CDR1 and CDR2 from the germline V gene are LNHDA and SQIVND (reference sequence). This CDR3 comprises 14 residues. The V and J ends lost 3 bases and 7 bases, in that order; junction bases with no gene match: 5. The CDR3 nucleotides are TGTGCCAGTAGTATCGAGGACAGGGGGCGTGAGCAGTACTTC. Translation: CASSIEDRGREQYF.

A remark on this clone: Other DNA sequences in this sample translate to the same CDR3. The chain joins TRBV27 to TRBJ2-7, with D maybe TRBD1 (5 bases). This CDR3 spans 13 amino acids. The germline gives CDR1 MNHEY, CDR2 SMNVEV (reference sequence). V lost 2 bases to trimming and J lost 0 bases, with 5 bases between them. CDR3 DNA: TGTGCCAGCAGTTTACAGGGCTCCTACGAGCAGTACTTC. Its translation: CASSLQGSYEQYF.

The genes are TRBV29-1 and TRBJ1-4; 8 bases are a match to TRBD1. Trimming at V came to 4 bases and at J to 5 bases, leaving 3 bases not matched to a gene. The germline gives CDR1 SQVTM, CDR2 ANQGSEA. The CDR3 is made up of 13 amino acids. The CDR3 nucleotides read TGCAGCGTTGGGTACAGGGGGAATGAAAAACTGTTTTTT. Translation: CSVGYRGNEKLFF.

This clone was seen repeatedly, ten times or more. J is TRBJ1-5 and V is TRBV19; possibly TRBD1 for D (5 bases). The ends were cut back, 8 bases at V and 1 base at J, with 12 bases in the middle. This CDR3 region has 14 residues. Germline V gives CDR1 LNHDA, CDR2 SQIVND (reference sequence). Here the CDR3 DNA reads TGTGCCAGTGGTAAGTCAGGGAGCAATCAGCCCCAGCATTTT. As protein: CASGKSGSNQPQHF.

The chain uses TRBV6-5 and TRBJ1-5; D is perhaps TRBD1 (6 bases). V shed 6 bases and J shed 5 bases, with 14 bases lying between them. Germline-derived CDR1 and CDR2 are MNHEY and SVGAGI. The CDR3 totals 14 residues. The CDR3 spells CASSQDSLYQPQHF. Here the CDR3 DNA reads TGTGCCAGCAGCCAGGACAGCCTCTATCAGCCCCAGCATTTT.

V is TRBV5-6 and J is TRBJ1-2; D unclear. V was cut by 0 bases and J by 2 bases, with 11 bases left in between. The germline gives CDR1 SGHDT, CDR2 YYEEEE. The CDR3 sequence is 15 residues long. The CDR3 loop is CASSLAGGGNYGYTF. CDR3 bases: TGTGCCAGCAGCTTGGCAGGTGGCGGGAACTATGGCTACACCTTC.

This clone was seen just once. The CDR3 here is CASTETGGLTTEAFF. Here the CDR3 DNA reads TGTGCCAGCACCGAAACGGGGGGGCTGACCACTGAAGCTTTCTTT. This chain links TRBV2 with TRBJ1-1; D might be TRBD1 (6 bases). Germline V gene lookup returns CDR1 SNHLY and CDR2 FYNNEI. The CDR3 consists of 15 residues. V gave up 7 bases and J gave up 4 bases, with 19 bases separating them.

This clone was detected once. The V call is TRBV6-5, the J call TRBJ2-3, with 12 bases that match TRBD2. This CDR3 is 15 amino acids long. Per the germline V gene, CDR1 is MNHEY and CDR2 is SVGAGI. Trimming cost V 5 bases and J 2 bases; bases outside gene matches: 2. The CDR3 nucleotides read TGTGCCAGCAGTACTAGCGGGGGGCCCACAGATACGCAGTATTTT. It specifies CASSTSGGPTDTQYF.

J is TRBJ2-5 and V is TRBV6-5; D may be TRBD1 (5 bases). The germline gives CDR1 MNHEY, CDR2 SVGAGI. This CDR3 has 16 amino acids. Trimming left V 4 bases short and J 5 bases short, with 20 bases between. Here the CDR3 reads CASSFQYSPGRETQYF. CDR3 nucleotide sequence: TGTGCCAGCAGTTTCCAATACTCCCCAGGGCGTGAGACCCAGTACTTC.

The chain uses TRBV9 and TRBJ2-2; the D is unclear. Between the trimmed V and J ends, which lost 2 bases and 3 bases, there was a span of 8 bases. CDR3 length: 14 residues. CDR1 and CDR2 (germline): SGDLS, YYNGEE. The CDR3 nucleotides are TGTGCCAGCAGCGTCGCGGTTTACACCGGGGAGCTGTTTTTT. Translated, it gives CASSVAVYTGELFF.

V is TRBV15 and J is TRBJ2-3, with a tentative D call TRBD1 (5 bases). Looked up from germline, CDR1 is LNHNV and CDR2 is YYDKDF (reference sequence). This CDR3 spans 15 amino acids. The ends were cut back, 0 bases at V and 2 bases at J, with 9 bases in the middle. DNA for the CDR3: TGTGCCACCAGCAGAGATAGGGGATTCACAGATACGCAGTATTTT. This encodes CATSRDRGFTDTQYF.

The CDR3 DNA sequence: TGCGCCAGCAGCTCCGGACAGGGGGCGCCCACCGGGGAGCTGTTTTTT. Its protein product is CASSSGQGAPTGELFF. J is TRBJ2-2 and V is TRBV5-1; 11 positions match TRBD1. The CDR3 length is 16 residues. V trimming: 3 bases; J trimming: 4 bases; junction bases outside the gene matches: 5. Germline V lookup: CDR1 SGHRS, CDR2 YFSETQ.

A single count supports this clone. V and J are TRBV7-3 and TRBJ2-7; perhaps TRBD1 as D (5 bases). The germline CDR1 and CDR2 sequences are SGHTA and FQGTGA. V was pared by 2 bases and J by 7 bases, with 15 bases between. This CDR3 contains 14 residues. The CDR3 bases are TGTGCCAGCAGCTTAGGTGGGGCCTTGAGTGAGCAGTACTTC. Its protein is CASSLGGALSEQYF.